The TCR beta chain described here comes from a study of CD4 T cells in relation to SARS-CoV-2 and coronaviruses. On the study more broadly: TCR beta CDR3s were sequenced after approximately ten-day antigen culture of PBMCs.

TCRdb keeps only in-frame clones here, not all; method: immunoSEQ multiplex PCR. The sample has approximately 20,000 clones; approximately 76% are singletons. Regarding this clone: Its antigen is as yet unknown.

There are 12 residues in the CDR3. The germline V gene has CDR1 LNHNV and CDR2 YYDKDF (reference sequence). V lost 0 bases to trimming and J lost 11 bases, with 10 bases between them. Unexposed donor CD4+ T cells date from about 2011-2018, before the COVID-19 pandemic. The cells were cultured for 9 to 11 days before CD4+ T cells were isolated. Unexposed-donor CD4+ T cells were probed with SARS-CoV-2 S/N and four cold-coronavirus spikes, cells permitting. Each well had a few million PBMCs in approximately 5% human AB serum with IL-2. The chain joins TRBV15 to TRBJ1-1; possible D gene TRBD1, 6 bases. Source material: CD4+ T cells from PBMCs, cultured in vitro. This receptor was taken from a human donor in good health. CDR3 coding DNA: TGTGCCACCAGCAGAGAAGGGGGGATTGCTTTCTTT. Translating gives CATSREGGIAFF.